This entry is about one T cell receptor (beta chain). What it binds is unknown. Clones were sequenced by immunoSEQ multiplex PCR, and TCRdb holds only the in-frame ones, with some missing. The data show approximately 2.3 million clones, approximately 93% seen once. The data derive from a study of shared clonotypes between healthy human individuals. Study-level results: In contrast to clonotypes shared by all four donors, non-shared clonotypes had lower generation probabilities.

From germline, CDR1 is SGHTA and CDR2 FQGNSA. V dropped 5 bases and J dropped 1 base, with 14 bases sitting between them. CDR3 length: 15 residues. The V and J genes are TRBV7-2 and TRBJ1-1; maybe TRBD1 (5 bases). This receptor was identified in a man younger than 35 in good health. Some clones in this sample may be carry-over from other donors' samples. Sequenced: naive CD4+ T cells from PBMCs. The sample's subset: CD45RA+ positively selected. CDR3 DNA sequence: TGTGCCAGCAGCCCTAGCAGGGCCCCGAACACTGAAGCTTTCTTT. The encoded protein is CASSPSRAPNTEAFF. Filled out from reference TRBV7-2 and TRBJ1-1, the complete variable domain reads GAGVSQSPSNKVTEKGKDVELRCDPISGHTALYWYRQSLGQGLEFLIYFQGNSAPDKSGLPSDRFSAERTGGSVSTLTIQRTQQEDSAVYLCASSPSRAPNTEAFFGQGTRLTVV.